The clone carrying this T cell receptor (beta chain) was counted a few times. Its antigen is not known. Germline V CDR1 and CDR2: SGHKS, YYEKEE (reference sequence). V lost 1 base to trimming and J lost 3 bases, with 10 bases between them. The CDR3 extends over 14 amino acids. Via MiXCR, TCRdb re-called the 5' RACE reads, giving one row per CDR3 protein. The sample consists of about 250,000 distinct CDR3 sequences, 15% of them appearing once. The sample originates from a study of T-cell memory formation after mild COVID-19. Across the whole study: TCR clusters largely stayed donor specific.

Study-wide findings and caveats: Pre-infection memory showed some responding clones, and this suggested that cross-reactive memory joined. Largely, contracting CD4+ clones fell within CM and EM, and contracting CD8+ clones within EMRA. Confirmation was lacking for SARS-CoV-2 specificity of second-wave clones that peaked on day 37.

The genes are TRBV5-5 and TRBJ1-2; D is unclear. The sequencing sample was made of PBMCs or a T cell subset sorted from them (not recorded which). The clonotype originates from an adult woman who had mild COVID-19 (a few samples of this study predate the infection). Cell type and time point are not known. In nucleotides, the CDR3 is TGTGCCAGCAGCTTGTTAGGTGGCGACTATGGCTACACCTTC. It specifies CASSLLGGDYGYTF. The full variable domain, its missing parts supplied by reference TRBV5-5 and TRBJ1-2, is DAGVTQSPTHLIKTRGQQVTLRCSPISGHKSVSWYQQVLGQGPQFIFQYYEKEERGRGNFPDRFSARQFPNYSSELNVNALLLGDSALYLCASSLLGGDYGYTFGSGTRLTVV.